The next 27 T cell receptor beta chains were all read from a single sample in a study of T cells in Graves' hyperthyroidism and ophthalmopathy. TCR beta CDR3 region amplification was performed from RNA transcripts. The primer set for the first-round RT-PCR of the TCR CDR3 was HTBI. MiXCR, run by TCRdb on the multiplex PCR reads, gives a single entry per CDR3 protein. The repertoire has roughly 350,000 distinct CDR3 sequences, approximately 15% of them found once; the top ten carry 30% to 40%. The sequenced sample consisted of blood. These receptors originate from a woman between 40 and 55 years old with Graves' ophthalmopathy.

This clonotype has a handful of counts. The CDR3 is CSAGRQGGNQPQHF. The CDR3 nucleotides are TGCAGTGCGGGCCGACAGGGCGGCAATCAGCCCCAGCATTTT. This chain joins TRBV20-1 and TRBJ1-5, with 7 bases lining up with TRBD1. CDR1 DFQATT and CDR2 SNEGSKA come from the germline V gene (reference sequence). This CDR3 region has 14 residues. J lost 2 bases, V lost 6 bases, and 7 bases had no gene match.

The chain recombines TRBV3-1 with TRBJ2-7; D unclear. Germline V gene lookup returns CDR1 LGHDT and CDR2 YNNKEL (reference sequence). The CDR3 consists of 15 residues. V dropped 4 bases and J dropped 0 bases, with 13 bases sitting between them. This CDR3 is CASSPEPSFSYEQYF. Written as DNA, the CDR3 is TGTGCCAGCAGCCCCGAGCCAAGTTTCTCCTACGAGCAGTACTTC.

This clonotype was counted between two and nine times. This clone may be a read error of a much larger clone one base away. V is TRBV10-1 and J is TRBJ2-1, with 7 positions matching TRBD2. CDR3 length equals 18 residues. Per the germline V gene, CDR1 is WNHNN and CDR2 is SYGVQD (reference sequence). The CDR3 bases are TGCGCCTGCAGTGAGTGGGGAGGGTCAGCGCCGAACGGGGCTGAGCAGTTCTTC. It is translated as CACSEWGGSAPNGAEQFF.

The chain combines TRBV3-1 with TRBJ2-5, with D hard to call. Trimming shortened V by 1 base and J by 9 bases, and 6 bases separated the two germline ends. CDR3 size: 11 residues. In germline, CDR1 is LGHDT, CDR2 YNNKEL (reference sequence). As DNA, the CDR3 is TGTGCCAGCAGCCAAGGGGTGTCCCAGTACTTC. This encodes CASSQGVSQYF.

This clonotype has at least ten counts. This chain uses TRBV14 with TRBJ2-1, with D unclear. From germline, CDR1 is SGHDN and CDR2 FVKESK. Deletions cut 1 base from V and 9 bases from J, with 7 bases between. The CDR3 has 12 residues. The CDR3 DNA sequence: TGTGCCAGCAGCCAAGTTTCGGTTGAGCAGTTCTTC. Amino acid sequence: CASSQVSVEQFF.

There are many counts of this clonotype. The CDR3 DNA is TGTGCCACTGGGACTAGCGGCCTGGATACGCAGTATTTT. This encodes CATGTSGLDTQYF. This chain joins TRBV10-3 and TRBJ2-3; 11 nucleotides align to TRBD2. J lost 6 bases, V lost 10 bases, and 6 bases had no gene match. The CDR3 consists of 13 residues. The germline V gene has CDR1 ENHRY and CDR2 SYGVKD.

This clonotype occurred many times. This sequence joins TRBV11-2 and TRBJ1-3; D is ambiguous. Per germline, CDR1 SGHAT and CDR2 FQNNGV. The CDR3 is made up of 15 amino acids. The germline V and J ends were trimmed by 3 bases and 0 bases, with 9 bases remaining between them. CDR3 in DNA: TGTGCCAGCAGCTTTCTGAGGAGCTCTGGAAACACCATATATTTT. Amino acid sequence: CASSFLRSSGNTIYF.

The chain joins TRBV7-2 to TRBJ1-1; D remains ambiguous. Deletions cut 5 bases from V and 1 base from J, with 14 bases between. Germline V gene lookup returns CDR1 SGHTA and CDR2 FQGNSA. The CDR3 runs to 15 residues. CDR3 in DNA: TGTGCCAGCAGCCAAACGTTAGCAGCGAACACTGAAGCTTTCTTT. It is translated as CASSQTLAANTEAFF.

This clonotype occurred many times. This rearrangement joins TRBV6-1 to TRBJ1-2, with 11 positions matching TRBD1. There are 16 residues in the CDR3. Germline V lookup: CDR1 MNHNS, CDR2 SASEGT. The V gene end was trimmed by 2 bases and the J gene end by 2 bases; junction bases not matched to a gene: 4. CDR3 nucleotide sequence: TGTGCCAGCAGTGAACTGAGGGACAGGGGGAACTATGGCTACACCTTC. Amino acid sequence: CASSELRDRGNYGYTF.

The chain couples TRBV3-1 to TRBJ2-7; no clear D gene. The CDR3 has 14 residues. V lost 4 bases and J lost 0, with 10 bases in between. Germline CDR1 is LGHDT and CDR2 is YNNKEL (reference sequence). CDR3 sequence (DNA): TGTGCCAGCAGCCCCGGGTTGACCTCCTACGAGCAGTACTTC. Translated: CASSPGLTSYEQYF.

This clonotype was found many times. The gene calls are TRBV6-1 and TRBJ1-2; 9 bases fit TRBD1. Trimming removed 2 bases from V and 4 bases from J; junction bases left unmatched: 5. Germline V gene sequence: CDR1 MNHNS, CDR2 SASEGT. CDR3 size: 15 residues. DNA for the CDR3: TGTGCCAGCAGTGAACCGGGACAGGGTACCTATGGCTACACCTTC. Protein product: CASSEPGQGTYGYTF.

This clonotype was observed at least ten times. The CDR3 spells CASSARRDTEAFF. In DNA, the CDR3 is TGTGCCAGCAGTGCTCGACGGGACACTGAAGCTTTCTTT. The chain employs TRBV6-1 and TRBJ1-1; D not certain. Trimming removed 4 bases from V and 3 bases from J, with 9 bases in between. The CDR3 has 13 amino acids. Germline CDR1 reads MNHNS; CDR2 reads SASEGT.

This clonotype was seen repeatedly, ten times or more. The gene calls are TRBV29-1 and TRBJ2-2, with 9 nucleotides matching TRBD1. Germline V gene sequence: CDR1 SQVTM, CDR2 ANQGSEA. The V gene end was trimmed by 5 bases and the J gene end by 5 bases; junction bases not matched to a gene: 6. This CDR3 is 14 amino acids long. CDR3 sequence: CSVPQGARTGELFF. DNA of the CDR3: TGCAGCGTTCCACAGGGGGCGCGAACCGGGGAGCTGTTTTTT.

This clonotype was recorded at least ten times. The gene calls are TRBV11-2 and TRBJ2-1; no clear D. CDR1 and CDR2 (germline): SGHAT, FQNNGV. The CDR3 extends over 13 amino acids. V lost 5 bases and J 6 bases, leaving 11 bases between the germline ends. CDR3 coding DNA: TGTGCCAGCAGCCCTGACCGAACCAATGAGCAGTTCTTC. Its translation: CASSPDRTNEQFF.

This clonotype was observed many times. The chain joins TRBV19 to TRBJ1-1; 9 positions agree with TRBD1. The V and J ends lost 6 bases and 0 bases, in that order; junction bases with no gene match: 5. The CDR3 loop spans 15 amino acids. Germline loops: CDR1 LNHDA, CDR2 SQIVND (reference sequence). DNA of the CDR3: TGTGCCAGTAGAGGGACAGGGCCTATGAACACTGAAGCTTTCTTT. This sequence encodes CASRGTGPMNTEAFF.

This clonotype was picked up many times. The chain joins TRBV29-1 to TRBJ1-1, with 9 bases aligning to TRBD1. Germline V gene data show CDR1 as SQVTM and CDR2 as ANQGSEA. There are 14 residues in the CDR3. After removal of 7 bases from V and 0 bases from J, the junction contained 6 bases not matched to a gene. The CDR3 reads CSDAGQGMNTEAFF. The CDR3 bases are TGCAGCGACGCGGGACAGGGTATGAACACTGAAGCTTTCTTT.

In its sample, this clonotype was seen a few times. This chain connects TRBV11-3 to TRBJ2-2; D ambiguous. V was cut by 0 bases and J by 6 bases, with 5 bases left in between. Germline-derived CDR1 and CDR2 are SGHNT and YENEEA. The CDR3 extends over 13 amino acids. CDR3 amino acids: CASSLESPGELFF. CDR3 DNA sequence: TGTGCCAGCAGCTTAGAGTCCCCCGGGGAGCTGTTTTTT. Looking up the rest from reference TRBV11-3 and TRBJ2-2 gives the full variable domain: EAGVVQSPRYKIIEKKQPVAFWCNPISGHNTLYWYLQNLGQGPELLIRYENEEAVDDSQLPKDRFSAERLKGVDSTLKIQPAELGDSAVYLCASSLESPGELFFGEGSRLTVL.

This clonotype was recorded a few times. The chain has TRBV5-1 and TRBJ2-1, with D perhaps assigned TRBD1 or TRBD2 (7 bases each). The CDR3 totals 22 residues. Between the trimmed V and J ends, which lost 4 bases and 0 bases, there was a span of 32 bases. From germline, CDR1 is SGHRS and CDR2 YFSETQ. The CDR3 DNA follows: TGCGCCAGCAGCCCCGCATCTCCCAACAGGGGAGGGAGTGGAGGCTCCTACAATGAGCAGTTCTTC. Translation gives CASSPASPNRGGSGGSYNEQFF.

This clonotype was recorded many times. The CDR3 DNA follows: TGTGCCAGCAGCTTGGTCGGGCCCACCTACAATGAGCAGTTCTTC. Translation gives CASSLVGPTYNEQFF. The chain employs TRBV5-6 and TRBJ2-1; D unresolved. The CDR3 is made up of 15 amino acids. The germline V gene encodes CDR1 SGHDT and CDR2 YYEEEE. Trimming shortened V by 0 bases and J by 2 bases, and 9 bases separated the two germline ends.

This clonotype was observed a few times. This CDR3 reads CASSQEGEKLFF. CDR3 in DNA: TGCGCCAGCAGCCAAGAAGGTGAAAAACTGTTTTTT. The rearrangement uses TRBV4-1 and TRBJ1-4; unclear D gene. The CDR3 runs 12 residues. Germline-derived CDR1 and CDR2 are MGHRA and YSYEKL. Trimming removed 0 bases at V and 7 bases at J, with 3 bases between.

Ten or more counts support this clonotype. V and J are TRBV12-3 or TRBV12-4 and TRBJ2-7; D may correspond to TRBD1 or TRBD2 (5 bases each). This CDR3 has 12 amino acids. V dropped 6 bases and J dropped 6 bases, with 12 bases sitting between them. This CDR3 reads CASSPEGLEQYF. Here the CDR3 DNA reads TGTGCCAGCAGCCCCGAGGGGCTCGAGCAGTACTTC.

Many counts were recorded for this clonotype. V gene TRBV27 combines with J gene TRBJ2-3; 10 bases map to TRBD2. CDR3 length equals 16 residues. With 7 bases clipped from V and 6 bases from J, the junction kept 13 bases outside the gene matches. Germline V CDR1 and CDR2: MNHEY, SMNVEV (reference sequence). CDR3 amino acids: CASTTLLAGKGDTQYF. The CDR3 DNA reads as TGTGCCAGCACAACCCTACTAGCGGGAAAGGGCGATACGCAGTATTTT.

This clonotype was found many times. This sequence joins TRBV5-1 and TRBJ2-7; 10 bases align to TRBD2. Germline CDR1 reads SGHRS; CDR2 reads YFSETQ. Trimming removed 4 bases from V and 0 bases from J; junction bases left unmatched: 4. This CDR3 spans 15 amino acids. The CDR3 bases are TGCGCCAGCAGCCTAGCGGGGGCGAGCTCCTACGAGCAGTACTTC. As protein: CASSLAGASSYEQYF.

The rearrangement joins TRBV5-1 to TRBJ1-3; no definite D call. V was cut by 0 bases and J by 2 bases, with 9 bases left in between. The length of the CDR3 is 15 residues. The V gene's germline CDR1 is SGHRS and CDR2 YFSETQ. In DNA form, the CDR3 reads TGCGCCAGCAGCTTGGAAGCCGCTCCTGGAAACACCATATATTTT. This sequence encodes CASSLEAAPGNTIYF.

This clonotype was counted ten times or more. For the CDR3, the DNA is TGTGCCACTACCAGGTCATCGAACACCGGGGAGCTGTTTTTT. Its protein product is CATTRSSNTGELFF. This sequence joins TRBV12-3 or TRBV12-4 and TRBJ2-2; no clear D. The CDR3 contains 14 residues. V lost 10 bases to trimming and J lost 0 bases, with 12 bases between them.

The table lists this clonotype with many counts. The chain links TRBV27 to TRBJ1-2; 9 bases map to TRBD1. The CDR3 covers 15 residues. The germline gives CDR1 MNHEY, CDR2 SMNVEV (reference sequence). Trimming removed 5 bases from V and 8 bases from J; junction bases left unmatched: 12. CDR3 protein: CASSPKGTGNRGYTF. For the CDR3, the DNA is TGTGCCAGCAGTCCCAAGGGGACAGGGAATCGGGGCTACACCTTC.

This clonotype has just a few counts. The chain joins TRBV29-1 to TRBJ2-5; TRBD1 agrees at 10 bases. Germline-derived CDR1 and CDR2 are SQVTM and ANQGSEA. This CDR3 spans 14 amino acids. J gave up 5 bases and V 2 bases, and 5 bases lay outside the gene matches. CDR3 region: CSVENMTGGETQYF. The CDR3 coding sequence is TGCAGCGTTGAAAACATGACAGGGGGCGAGACCCAGTACTTC.